The 27 T cell receptor beta chains below all came from one sample that was sequenced in a study of blood T cells in healthy people across ages. PCR was performed a second time for about 7 to 12 cycles using a sample-barcoded 5' primer and a J-beta primer mix. From the 5' RACE reads, TCRdb called clonotypes with MiXCR, one entry per CDR3 protein. The table records 1.5 million to 2 million distinct CDR3 sequences, approximately 30% of them present only once. Input material: blood. Receptors were obtained from a woman aged 25 to 39 in good health.

The CDR3 DNA reads TGTGCCACCAGCGGGGAAGCCCCCTACAATGAGCAGTTCTTC. It is translated as CATSGEAPYNEQFF. The chain links TRBV15 to TRBJ2-1, with D unresolved. The ends were cut back, 5 bases at V and 2 bases at J, with 10 bases in the middle. Germline loops: CDR1 LNHNV, CDR2 YYDKDF (reference sequence). The CDR3 consists of 14 residues.

There are a few counts of this clonotype. V and J are TRBV5-1 and TRBJ2-2; D possibly corresponds to TRBD1 (5 bases). Germline CDR1 and CDR2: SGHRS and YFSETQ. The length of the CDR3 is 12 residues. Trimming stripped 7 bases from V and 6 bases from J, with 10 bases between. The CDR3: CASRPGSGELFF. CDR3 nucleotides: TGCGCCAGCCGTCCAGGGTCCGGGGAGCTGTTTTTT. Together with reference TRBV5-1 and TRBJ2-2, the CDR3 gives the full variable domain: KAGVTQTPRYLIKTRGQQVTLSCSPISGHRSVSWYQQTPGQGLQFLFEYFSETQRNKGNFPGRFSGRQFSNSRSEMNVSTLELGDSALYLCASRPGSGELFFGEGSRLTVL.

This clonotype was detected only a few times. This rearrangement joins TRBV29-1 to TRBJ1-1; tentatively, D is TRBD1 (6 bases). V was pared by 4 bases and J by 5 bases, with 11 bases between. The CDR3 is 12 residues long. Germline values: CDR1 SQVTM, CDR2 ANQGSEA. The CDR3 nucleotides read TGCAGCGTTGCGGGCCAGGGGACTGAAGCTTTCTTT. Translating gives CSVAGQGTEAFF.

This clonotype appeared a few times. J is TRBJ2-1 and V is TRBV12-3 or TRBV12-4; D assignment may be TRBD1 or TRBD2 (6 bases each). This CDR3 comprises 15 residues. V lost 8 bases to trimming and J lost 13 bases, with 27 bases between them. In DNA, the CDR3 is TGTGCCAGCTTGCAGGTTGGGGGGCTCCAAGAGACCCAGTTCTTC. As protein: CASLQVGGLQETQFF.

This rearrangement joins TRBV7-9 to TRBJ2-3; 7 bases align to TRBD2. Germline CDR1 and CDR2: SEHNR and FQNEAQ (reference sequence). The ends lost 6 bases at V and 2 bases at J; junction bases unmatched: 11. This CDR3 contains 16 residues. CDR3 region: CASSQQAGIVTDTQYF. In DNA form, the CDR3 reads TGTGCCAGCAGTCAACAAGCGGGAATTGTCACAGATACGCAGTATTTT.

In regard to this clonotype: A much larger clone differs from this one at a single base, so this may be a read error. The genes are TRBV4-1 and TRBJ2-7, with 9 bases lining up with TRBD2. Germline lookup yields CDR1 MGHRA and CDR2 YSYEKL. This CDR3 is built from 18 residues. The CDR3 nucleotides are TGCGCCAGCAGCCAAGCAGCGGGGGGACCTACAAAGTCCTACGAGCATTACTTC. This gives the protein CASSQAAGGPTKSYEHYF.

This chain links TRBV10-2 with TRBJ1-2; D ambiguous. The CDR3 runs 12 residues. V was shortened by 0 bases and J by 6 bases, with 5 bases between the two germline ends. The germline gives CDR1 WSHSY, CDR2 SAAADI. Here the CDR3 reads CASSESGNGYTF. The CDR3 DNA reads TGCGCCAGCAGTGAGTCGGGAAATGGCTACACCTTC.

Only a few counts were recorded for this clonotype. The CDR3 DNA reads TGTGCCAGCAGTTACAGTGGACTAGCGGAGGGATCCTACGCGCAGTACTTC. This sequence encodes CASSYSGLAEGSYAQYF. The chain couples TRBV6-2 or TRBV6-3 to TRBJ2-5; 10 nucleotides line up with TRBD2. This CDR3 has 17 residues. The germline V gene has CDR1 MNHEY and CDR2 SVGEGT. V shed 2 bases and J 11 bases; nucleotides not matched to a gene: 17.

This clonotype appeared many times. The V call is TRBV29-1, the J call TRBJ2-4, with a tentative D call TRBD2 (6 bases). Germline CDR1 reads SQVTM; CDR2 reads ANQGSEA. V was shortened by 3 bases and J by 8 bases, with 8 bases between the two germline ends. The length of the CDR3 is 11 residues. The CDR3 reads CSVEWGDIQYF. The CDR3 nucleotides read TGCAGCGTTGAGTGGGGGGACATTCAGTACTTC.

The sample holds many counts of this clonotype. The gene calls are TRBV7-2 and TRBJ2-7; D possibly corresponds to TRBD2 (5 bases). The CDR3 covers 13 residues. CDR1 and CDR2 (germline): SGHTA, FQGNSA. V was pared by 1 base and J by 5 bases, with 9 bases between. CDR3 in DNA: TGTGCCAGCAGCTTAGGTTCCGGGGACGAGCAGTACTTC. It specifies CASSLGSGDEQYF.

The table lists this clonotype with a few counts. V usage is TRBV20-1 and J usage is TRBJ2-1; D perhaps matches TRBD1 (6 bases). This CDR3 has 15 residues. Germline-derived CDR1 and CDR2 are DFQATT and SNEGSKA (reference sequence). The ends were cut back, 5 bases at V and 4 bases at J, with 18 bases in the middle. CDR3 region: CSAQKGQNLYNEQFF. In nucleotides, the CDR3 is TGCAGTGCTCAGAAAGGACAGAACCTATACAATGAGCAGTTCTTC.

In its sample, this clonotype was seen many times. This chain uses TRBV25-1 with TRBJ2-7, with 9 bases identical to TRBD1. With V trimmed by 7 bases and J by 3 bases, 10 bases remained unmatched. Germline V gives CDR1 MGHDK, CDR2 SYGVNS. This CDR3 region has 15 residues. As DNA, the CDR3 is TGTGCCAGCACCCCGACAGGGGGACTGTACTACGAGCAGTACTTC. This translates into CASTPTGGLYYEQYF.

In its sample, this clonotype was seen a few times. The V and J genes are TRBV18 and TRBJ2-1, with D hard to call. V was shortened by 2 bases and J by 2 bases, with 10 bases between the two germline ends. The CDR3 extends over 15 amino acids. Germline CDR1 is KGHSH and CDR2 is LQKENI. The CDR3 DNA sequence: TGTGCCAGCTCACCAACAACTGGCGCCTACAATGAGCAGTTCTTC. It yields the protein CASSPTTGAYNEQFF.

CDR3 loop: CASSPGETYNSPLHF. CDR3 bases: TGTGCCAGCAGCCCGGGGGAAACCTATAATTCACCCCTCCACTTT. V and J are TRBV12-3 or TRBV12-4 and TRBJ1-6; D may be TRBD1 (5 bases). The CDR3 is 15 residues long. V lost 6 bases and J lost 2, with 11 bases in between.

V and J are TRBV20-1 and TRBJ2-1; the match to TRBD2 covers 11 bases. Germline V gives CDR1 DFQATT, CDR2 SNEGSKA (reference sequence). The CDR3 spans 19 residues. Trimming removed 0 bases from V and 0 bases from J; junction bases left unmatched: 10. The CDR3 bases are TGCAGTGCTAGAGATCTGGGACTAGCGGACGGGAGCTCCTACAATGAGCAGTTCTTC. It specifies CSARDLGLADGSSYNEQFF.

The V call is TRBV6-5, the J call TRBJ2-2, with a weak D call TRBD1 (5 bases). The length of the CDR3 is 13 residues. Trimming pared 6 bases from V and 5 bases from J, leaving 10 bases between. Per the germline V gene, CDR1 is MNHEY and CDR2 is SVGAGI. CDR3 in amino acids: CASRAKGTGELFF. The CDR3 bases are TGTGCCAGCAGGGCCAAGGGGACCGGGGAGCTGTTTTTT.

This clonotype was observed at least ten times. This chain connects TRBV28 to TRBJ2-7; 8 bases fit TRBD2. V trimming: 4 bases; J trimming: 7 bases; junction bases outside the gene matches: 9. This CDR3 is built from 14 residues. CDR1 and CDR2 from the germline V gene are MDHEN and SYDVKM. The DNA for the CDR3 is TGTGCCAGCAGTTCCGGGACTAGGGTGCGGGAGCAGTACTTC. It codes for CASSSGTRVREQYF.

CDR3 sequence reads: CASSVGWSSTDTQYF. The DNA of the CDR3 is TGTGCCAGCAGTGTCGGGTGGTCTAGCACAGATACGCAGTATTTT. This chain joins TRBV6-1 and TRBJ2-3; D is unresolved. The CDR3 length is 15 residues. Germline assignment: CDR1 MNHNS and CDR2 SASEGT. Trimming removed 4 bases at V and 0 bases at J, with 11 bases between.

This clonotype was recorded at least ten times. The chain carries TRBV5-1 and TRBJ1-1, with 7 bases lining up with TRBD1. This CDR3 has 13 residues. Germline V gene data show CDR1 as SGHRS and CDR2 as YFSETQ. The junction had 7 bases not matched to a gene; V was cut back by 7 bases and J by 4 bases. The CDR3 region has the DNA TGCGCCAGCGGATCGACAGGGACCACTGAAGCTTTCTTT. It translates to CASGSTGTTEAFF.

The chain couples TRBV29-1 to TRBJ2-7, with D possibly matching TRBD2 (6 bases). V dropped 6 bases and J dropped 1 base, with 16 bases sitting between them. Germline CDR1 and CDR2: SQVTM and ANQGSEA. This CDR3 region has 14 residues. This chain's CDR3 is CSVERGVRSYEQYF. The CDR3 region has the DNA TGCAGCGTGGAACGCGGGGTCCGTTCCTACGAGCAGTACTTC.

The sample holds a few counts of this clonotype. The rearrangement links TRBV2 to TRBJ2-1; D is ambiguous. This CDR3 has 14 residues. Germline V gene data show CDR1 as SNHLY and CDR2 as FYNNEI. Trimming cost V 6 bases and J 0 bases, with 9 bases left between them. The CDR3 sequence is CASRERSSYNEQFF. The CDR3 DNA reads as TGTGCCAGCAGAGAGAGGTCCTCCTACAATGAGCAGTTCTTC.

This clonotype was detected once. The rearrangement uses TRBV29-1 and TRBJ2-2; 8 bases map to TRBD2. The CDR3 runs to 17 residues. CDR1 and CDR2 (germline): SQVTM, ANQGSEA. The V and J ends lost 6 bases and 6 bases, in that order; junction bases with no gene match: 18. CDR3 amino acids: CSVEALGVGGASGELFF. As DNA, the CDR3 is TGCAGCGTCGAGGCTTTGGGTGTCGGGGGGGCCTCCGGGGAGCTGTTTTTT.

The chain carries TRBV2 and TRBJ1-2; D gene unclear. The CDR3 extends over 14 amino acids. Germline V CDR1 and CDR2: SNHLY, FYNNEI. The V gene lost 1 base and the J gene lost 0 bases, with 6 bases spanning the gap. CDR3 coding DNA: TGTGCCAGCAGTGAAGACAGACCTAACTATGGCTACACCTTC. Residues: CASSEDRPNYGYTF.

The J gene is TRBJ2-1, the V gene TRBV11-2, with 12 bases matching TRBD2. Trimming at V came to 2 bases and at J to 8 bases, leaving 7 bases not matched to a gene. This CDR3 contains 16 residues. Germline V gives CDR1 SGHAT, CDR2 FQNNGV. CDR3 sequence reads: CASSLSLAGGDHEQFF. The CDR3 bases are TGTGCCAGCAGCTTAAGTCTAGCGGGAGGGGACCATGAGCAGTTCTTC.

The chain couples TRBV14 to TRBJ2-7; no firm D call. CDR1 is SGHDN, CDR2 FVKESK, per germline. Trimming pared 0 bases from V and 2 bases from J, leaving 8 bases between. This CDR3 is built from 14 residues. CDR3 DNA sequence: TGTGCCAGCAGCCAAGAGACCAAACCCTACGAGCAGTACTTC. Translating it yields CASSQETKPYEQYF.

In its sample, this clonotype was seen many times. This chain uses TRBV7-2 with TRBJ2-7; either TRBD1 or TRBD2 may supply D (7 bases each). V was clipped by 0 bases and J by 2 bases, with 14 bases between them. The germline CDR1 and CDR2 sequences are SGHTA and FQGNSA. This CDR3 contains 16 residues. CDR3 sequence: CASSLASAGGAYEQYF. CDR3 DNA: TGTGCCAGCAGCTTAGCGTCAGCAGGGGGGGCCTACGAGCAGTACTTC.

The chain joins TRBV10-3 to TRBJ2-1; 7 bases fit TRBD2. Germline trimming cut 0 bases from V and 0 bases from J; bases unmatched to any gene: 2. The CDR3 consists of 16 residues. CDR1 is ENHRY, CDR2 SYGVKD, per germline. This CDR3 is CAISESGGSSYNEQFF. The CDR3 bases are TGTGCCATCAGTGAGTCTGGCGGGAGCTCCTACAATGAGCAGTTCTTC.